Shown below are 19 T cell receptor beta chains from a single sample sequenced in a study of STAT5B mutations in CD4+ large granular lymphocyte leukemia. Data came from immunoSEQ multiplex PCR; TCRdb stores just in-frame clones and leaves some out. The profile shows about 9,600 clones, roughly 83% of them singletons. Sequenced input: PBMCs. These receptors came from a man aged 55 to 70 with CD4+ T-cell large granular lymphocyte leukemia.

The chain is built from TRBV4-2 and TRBJ2-7; 8 bases are a match to TRBD1. The length of the CDR3 is 14 residues. V gave up 4 bases and J gave up 3 bases; unmatched junction bases: 5. Germline V CDR1 and CDR2: LGHNA, YNFKEQ. The CDR3 loop is CASSLGQGDYEQYF. In nucleotides, the CDR3 is TGTGCCAGCAGCCTCGGACAGGGTGACTACGAGCAGTACTTC.

The chain has TRBV7-9 and TRBJ2-2; D possibly corresponds to TRBD2 (5 bases). Germline CDR1 SEHNR, CDR2 FQNEAQ (reference sequence). The CDR3 consists of 15 residues. Trimming removed 5 bases at V and 0 bases at J, with 10 bases between. The CDR3 DNA reads TGTGCCAGCAGCCCGAGGAGGACGAACACCGGGGAGCTGTTTTTT. Amino acid sequence: CASSPRRTNTGELFF.

The genes are TRBV5-1 and TRBJ2-2, with 11 positions matching TRBD2. Germline V lookup: CDR1 SGHRS, CDR2 YFSETQ. Germline trimming cut 0 bases from V and 0 bases from J; bases unmatched to any gene: 13. This CDR3 is built from 21 residues. Here the CDR3 reads CASSLGGLRTSGLTNTGELFF. The CDR3 nucleotides read TGCGCCAGCAGCTTGGGGGGGTTGCGGACTAGCGGGCTCACGAACACCGGGGAGCTGTTTTTT.

This sequence joins TRBV28 and TRBJ1-1; D is possibly TRBD1 (5 bases). The CDR3 length is 12 residues. The germline gives CDR1 MDHEN, CDR2 SYDVKM. Trimming took 2 bases from V and 10 from J, leaving 11 bases between them. The CDR3 nucleotides are TGTGCCAGCAGTTTAGAGGGGTTAGTAGCTTTCTTT. It encodes CASSLEGLVAFF.

The J gene is TRBJ2-1, the V gene TRBV27; 14 bases line up with TRBD2. The CDR3 length is 14 residues. The ends lost 6 bases at V and 9 bases at J; junction bases unmatched: 4. CDR1 and CDR2 from the germline V gene are MNHEY and SMNVEV (reference sequence). The CDR3 region has the DNA TGTGCCAGCAGAGGACTAGCGGGAGGTGGTGAGCAGTTCTTC. Translation: CASRGLAGGGEQFF.

This sequence joins TRBV5-3 and TRBJ1-5, with D uncertain. TRBV5-3 qualifies as an ORF whose function is uncertain. Trimming removed 2 bases from V and 4 bases from J, with 7 bases in between. CDR3 size: 13 residues. The CDR3 is CARSFDMNQPQHF. CDR3 nucleotides: TGTGCCAGAAGCTTTGATATGAATCAGCCCCAGCATTTT.

The V and J genes are TRBV28 and TRBJ2-7; D is ambiguous. The CDR3 is 11 amino acids. V lost 6 bases, J lost 5 bases, and 8 bases lay in between. Per germline, CDR1 MDHEN and CDR2 SYDVKM. CDR3 sequence: CASSLIDEQYF. CDR3 nucleotides: TGTGCCAGCAGCTTAATCGACGAGCAGTACTTC.

V is TRBV5-4 and J is TRBJ2-7; 10 positions match TRBD1. Unmatched junction bases numbered 9, after V lost 4 bases and J lost 2 bases. CDR1 is SGHNT, CDR2 YYREEE, per germline (reference sequence). This CDR3 comprises 16 residues. CDR3 amino acids: CASSPLSGTGAYEQYF. As DNA, the CDR3 is TGTGCCAGCAGCCCCCTCTCCGGGACAGGGGCCTACGAGCAGTACTTC.

The V and J genes are TRBV6-1 and TRBJ2-2, with 9 bases fitting TRBD1. The ends lost 6 bases at V and 4 bases at J; junction bases unmatched: 6. The CDR3 runs to 15 residues. The germline gives CDR1 MNHNS, CDR2 SASEGT. In nucleotides, the CDR3 is TGTGCCAGCAGGGGGACAGGGTTCGGCACCGGGGAGCTGTTTTTT. The encoded protein is CASRGTGFGTGELFF.

The CDR3: CASSSGWDRGQDEQFF. For the CDR3, the DNA is TGTGCCAGCAGCTCCGGGTGGGACAGGGGGCAGGATGAGCAGTTCTTC. V usage is TRBV11-2 and J usage is TRBJ2-1; 12 positions agree with TRBD1. The length of the CDR3 is 16 residues. The germline V gene has CDR1 SGHAT and CDR2 FQNNGV. V was pared by 4 bases and J by 8 bases, with 9 bases of the junction left unmatched.

The gene calls are TRBV5-1 and TRBJ1-1, with 7 positions matching TRBD1. The CDR3 spans 19 residues. Germline CDR1 and CDR2: SGHRS and YFSETQ. Trimming took 6 bases from V and 0 from J; bases not matched to a gene: 20. The CDR3 spells CASTPRGPYTSLMNTEAFF. The CDR3 bases are TGCGCCAGCACACCTAGGGGGCCCTATACCTCCCTTATGAACACTGAAGCTTTCTTT.

This clone is classed as large. The V call is TRBV28, the J call TRBJ2-2; 7 bases match TRBD1. Germline-derived CDR1 and CDR2 are MDHEN and SYDVKM. J lost 5 bases, V lost 5 bases, and 2 bases had no gene match. The CDR3 runs to 13 residues. The CDR3 region is CASSHRGTGELFF. CDR3 nucleotide sequence: TGTGCCAGCAGTCACAGGGGAACCGGGGAGCTGTTTTTT. The full variable domain, in which reference TRBV28 and TRBJ2-2 provide the parts outside the CDR3, is DVKVTQSSRYLVKRTGEKVFLECVQDMDHENMFWYRQDPGLGLRLIYFSYDVKMKEKGDIPEGYSVSREKKERFSLILESASTNQTSMYLCASSHRGTGELFFGEGSRLTVL.

This chain connects TRBV7-8 to TRBJ1-5; tentative D call: TRBD1 (6 bases). The germline gives CDR1 SGHVS, CDR2 FQNEAQ. The V and J ends lost 4 bases and 6 bases respectively, with 16 bases between them. The CDR3 contains 15 residues. CDR3 nucleotides: TGTGCCAGCAGCTCACAAACCAGGGGCGGTCAGCCCCAGCATTTT. Encoded protein: CASSSQTRGGQPQHF.

The chain joins TRBV7-2 to TRBJ2-7; the D is unclear. Germline lookup yields CDR1 SGHTA and CDR2 FQGNSA. Trimming took 2 bases from V and 1 from J, leaving 18 bases between them. The CDR3 spans 17 residues. As DNA, the CDR3 is TGTGCCAGCAGCTTAAGGTCGGTGGCAGAACGTTCCTACGAGCAGTACTTC. Translation gives CASSLRSVAERSYEQYF.

This sequence joins TRBV6-5 and TRBJ1-2; TRBD1 matches at 8 bases. Germline values: CDR1 MNHEY, CDR2 SVGAGI. V lost 5 bases to trimming and J lost 1 base; unmatched junction nucleotides: 6. The CDR3 is 15 residues long. DNA of the CDR3: TGTGCCAGCAGTCGTACAGGGGGTCTTAACTATGGCTACACCTTC. Encoded protein: CASSRTGGLNYGYTF.

This rearrangement joins TRBV7-9 to TRBJ1-1, with no clear D. This CDR3 is 16 amino acids long. V shed 7 bases and J shed 4 bases, with 22 bases lying between them. The germline V gene encodes CDR1 SEHNR and CDR2 FQNEAQ (reference sequence). The CDR3 DNA follows: TGTGCCAGCACCTTTCAGACCTTCACAGATGGCACTGAAGCTTTCTTT. It encodes CASTFQTFTDGTEAFF.

This rearrangement joins TRBV7-8 to TRBJ2-1; the match to TRBD2 covers 10 bases. Trimming cost V 2 bases and J 0 bases; bases outside gene matches: 7. This CDR3 is built from 18 residues. The germline V gene has CDR1 SGHVS and CDR2 FQNEAQ. The CDR3 loop is CASSLKLAGRSSYNEQFF. In DNA, the CDR3 is TGTGCCAGCAGCTTAAAACTAGCGGGACGGAGCTCCTACAATGAGCAGTTCTTC.

Only one count was recorded for this clone. The rearrangement uses TRBV4-3 and TRBJ2-2; D possibly corresponds to TRBD1 (5 bases). Germline assignment: CDR1 LGHNA and CDR2 YSLEER. V gave up 4 bases and J gave up 2 bases, with 17 bases separating them. The CDR3 sequence is 17 residues long. Here the CDR3 DNA reads TGCGCCAGCAGCCGCTCTTCGGACGGACAAAACACCGGGGAGCTGTTTTTT. Residues: CASSRSSDGQNTGELFF.

The chain is built from TRBV30 and TRBJ1-2; TRBD1 is a possible D gene (6 bases). CDR3 size: 12 residues. Trimming removed 7 bases from V and 10 bases from J, with 19 bases in between. In germline, CDR1 is GTSNPN, CDR2 SVGIG (reference sequence). CDR3 nucleotide sequence: TGTGCCTTGATTACTAAAGGGGACATCTACACCTTC. Its protein product is CALITKGDIYTF.